At least ten counts were recorded for the clone carrying this T cell receptor beta chain. The sample comes from a study of identical twins. TCRdb reanalysed the 5' RACE reads using MiXCR and keeps one entry per CDR3 protein. The sample gives some 690,000 distinct CDR3 sequences, about 20% of which show up once; more than 4% is in the top ten. Everyone who gave samples was a healthy Caucasian. This CDR3 contains 15 residues. V gave up 1 base and J gave up 4 bases, with 13 bases separating them. Per the germline V gene, CDR1 is MNHNS and CDR2 is SASEGT. These records were also assigned to another study, of T cells expressing NK-cell markers. That paper notes: Sorted CD3+CD56-NKG2C+, CD3+CD56+NKG2C- and CD3+CD56+NKG2C+ T cells were the source of the TCR beta repertoires. These same clonotypes (in four donors) also led the CD3+CD56-NKG2C+ fraction.

This TCR was recovered from a woman aged 18 to 35 in good health. The J gene is TRBJ1-1, the V gene TRBV6-1; D remains unclear. Material: PBMCs. The CDR3 sequence: CASSEGGGLSTEAFF. CDR3 DNA sequence: TGTGCCAGCAGTGAAGGAGGAGGGCTAAGCACTGAAGCTTTCTTT.